Listed below are T cell receptor beta chains from one sample, sequenced in a study of tumor-infiltrating lymphocytes in oesophageal squamous cell carcinoma. A single record per CDR3 protein comes from TCRdb applying MiXCR to the PCR reads. Here the sample spans about 9,700 distinct CDR3 sequences, less than 75% being singletons. The sample consisted of esophageal tumor tissue. These receptor sequences come from a female donor with esophageal squamous cell carcinoma. CDR3s include the opening cysteine and the closing phenylalanine or tryptophan. A D gene is named only where the DNA matches it firmly. Size values are once, few and many counts, or a class for expanded clones, and some rows have none.

V,D,J,size,DNA,CDR3
TRBV7-3,.,TRBJ2-1,.,TGTGCCAGCAGCTCTTTTCGGGGGAGTAATGAGCAGTTCTTC,CASSSFRGSNEQFF
TRBV6-8,.,TRBJ2-2,.,TGTGCCAGCAGAGTACAGGCGAACACCGGGGAGCTGTTTTTT,CASRVQANTGELFF
TRBV11-2,.,TRBJ2-1,.,TGTGCCAGCAGCTTAGACAGGGACTACAATGAGCAGTTCTTC,CASSLDRDYNEQFF
TRBV6-1,.,TRBJ1-2,.,TGTGCCAGCAGTGAAGACCAACACGGGACTTCAGGACATGGCTACACCTTC,CASSEDQHGTSGHGYTF
TRBV7-2,TRBD2,TRBJ2-4,few,TGTGCCAGCAGCTTATACCCTAGCGGAGGCAATGAGCAGTACTTC,CASSLYPSGGNEQYF
TRBV6-1,TRBD2,TRBJ2-3,.,TGTGCCAGCAGTTACCTAGGGACTAGGTTGCAGTATTTT,CASSYLGTRLQYF
TRBV7-2,.,TRBJ2-7,.,TGTGCCAGCAGCTTAGCGCTTATGGGCCTGAGCTCCTACGAGCAGTACTTC,CASSLALMGLSSYEQYF
TRBV7-2,.,TRBJ2-1,.,TGTGCCAGCAGCCAAAGTGGCAATGAGCAGTTCTTC,CASSQSGNEQFF
TRBV11-2,.,TRBJ1-5,.,TGTGCCAGCAGCAAGGACCACTTCGGGCAGCCCCAGCATTTT,CASSKDHFGQPQHF
TRBV10-3,TRBD2,TRBJ2-1,.,TGTGCCATCGGGCGGACTAGCGGGGTAGACAATGAGCAGTTCTTC,CAIGRTSGVDNEQFF
TRBV7-2,TRBD2,TRBJ2-1,.,TGTGCCAGCAGCTTTCCTAGCGGACCGCGTGAGCAGTTCTTC,CASSFPSGPREQFF
TRBV7-2,.,TRBJ2-7,once,TGTGCCAGCAGCGTGGGGACCAATGAGCAGTACTTC,CASSVGTNEQYF
TRBV11-3,TRBD2,TRBJ2-1,few,TGTGCCAGCAGCTTGGGACTAGCGGGAGGGAATGAGCAGTTCTTC,CASSLGLAGGNEQFF
TRBV6-5,.,TRBJ1-1,.,TGTGCCAGCGTGAGGGAGCCCCTGAACACTGAAGCTTTCTTT,CASVREPLNTEAFF
TRBV7-6,.,TRBJ1-4,.,TGTGCCAGCAGCCCCTCCCAAACGAGGGAAAAACTGTTTTTT,CASSPSQTREKLFF
TRBV11-2,.,TRBJ2-7,.,TGTGCCAGCAGCTTAGTTCTAGCGAGGTACGAGCAGTACTTC,CASSLVLARYEQYF
TRBV6-1,.,TRBJ2-3,.,TGTGCCAGCAGTGCTCATAGCACAGATACGCAGTATTTT,CASSAHSTDTQYF
TRBV7-2,.,TRBJ2-5,large,TGTGCCAGCAGCCCTTCGTACCAAGAGACCCAGTACTTC,CASSPSYQETQYF
TRBV11-2,.,TRBJ2-7,.,TGTGCCAGCAGCTTAGTGTCCGGGAGCTCCTACAATGAGCAGTACTTC,CASSLVSGSSYNEQYF